A selection of T cell receptor beta chains follows, all from one sample in a study of blood T cells in healthy people across ages. In TCRdb, the 5' RACE reads were re-called with MiXCR into one record per CDR3 protein. Seen here are roughly 560,000 distinct CDR3 sequences, approximately 25% observed once, and the top ten hold 8.5% to 9.5%. Separately, the same data were catalogued under a study of T cells of mothers and their children.

What was sequenced was blood. These receptors were obtained from a boy between 10 and 17 years old in good health. Each CDR3 is given with its conserved first and last residue. Fields, in order: clone size, V gene, D gene, J gene, CDR3 protein, CDR3 DNA. D genes are given only for firm matches. Some rows mark clone size as missing; the rest say once, few, many or name a class of expanded clone.

NA	TRBV11-2	NA	TRBJ1-5	CASSSNGRRDQPQHF	TGTGCCAGCAGCTCCAACGGGCGCAGGGATCAGCCCCAGCATTTT
NA	TRBV7-9	TRBD2	TRBJ2-5	CASSSLLREGDETQYF	TGTGCCAGCAGCTCTCTTTTGCGGGAGGGGGATGAGACCCAGTACTTC
many	TRBV7-2	NA	TRBJ2-1	CASRGASSYNEQFF	TGTGCCAGTCGGGGGGCGAGCTCCTACAATGAGCAGTTCTTC
NA	TRBV9	NA	TRBJ2-5	CASSVTRGETQYF	TGTGCCAGCAGCGTAACTAGGGGAGAGACCCAGTACTTC
NA	TRBV20-1	TRBD2	TRBJ2-1	CSGIGGGVTSYNEQFF	TGCAGCGGGATCGGTGGGGGGGTGACTTCCTACAATGAGCAGTTCTTC
NA	TRBV6-2/TRBV6-3	NA	TRBJ2-2	CASSIMTSGELFF	TGTGCCAGCAGTATTATGACTAGCGGGGAGCTGTTTTTT
NA	TRBV4-3	NA	TRBJ2-7	CASSQDRWGGIGQYF	TGCGCCAGCAGCCAAGATCGGTGGGGGGGCATCGGGCAGTACTTC
few	TRBV4-3	NA	TRBJ1-2	CASSQGIEGYTF	TGCGCCAGCAGCCAAGGAATTGAGGGCTACACCTTC
NA	TRBV5-1	TRBD1	TRBJ1-6	CASRPGTGTSPLHF	TGCGCCAGCAGACCCGGGACAGGGACTTCACCCCTCCACTTT
few	TRBV4-3	TRBD1	TRBJ2-7	CASSQETGDSYEQYF	TGCGCCAGCAGCCAAGAGACAGGGGACTCCTACGAGCAGTACTTC
few	TRBV6-2/TRBV6-3	NA	TRBJ2-2	CASSYLREGGELFF	TGTGCCAGCAGTTACCTCAGGGAAGGCGGGGAGCTGTTTTTT
once	TRBV5-1	TRBD1	TRBJ2-7	CASRVGGQGGTYEQYF	TGCGCCAGCAGAGTGGGCGGACAGGGGGGAACCTACGAGCAGTACTTC
NA	TRBV24-1	TRBD1	TRBJ1-5	CATSDSGQSNQPQHF	TGTGCCACCAGTGATTCGGGACAGAGCAATCAGCCCCAGCATTTT
many	TRBV19	TRBD2	TRBJ2-1	CASSFPGLGPNEQFF	TGTGCCAGTAGTTTCCCGGGACTAGGACCCAATGAGCAGTTCTTC
NA	TRBV27	NA	TRBJ2-1	CASRPAGLSYNEQFF	TGTGCCAGCAGGCCGGCGGGACTTAGCTACAATGAGCAGTTCTTC
NA	TRBV23-1	NA	TRBJ2-2	CASSPQRGAPNTGELFF	TGCGCCAGCAGCCCTCAGCGTGGGGCGCCGAACACCGGGGAGCTGTTTTTT
few	TRBV12-3/TRBV12-4	NA	TRBJ2-7	CASSLGRSGYEQYF	TGTGCCAGCAGTTTGGGTAGGTCTGGATACGAGCAGTACTTC
few	TRBV6-2/TRBV6-3	TRBD2	TRBJ2-1	CASSQSGGWYNEQFF	TGTGCCAGCAGCCAAAGCGGGGGCTGGTACAATGAGCAGTTCTTC
NA	TRBV4-1	TRBD2	TRBJ2-3	CASSQDTAGSTDTQYF	TGCGCCAGCAGCCAAGATACAGCGGGGAGCACAGATACGCAGTATTTT
NA	TRBV9	TRBD1	TRBJ1-2	CASSVTPGQGHYGYTF	TGTGCCAGCAGCGTAACGCCGGGACAGGGTCACTATGGCTACACCTTC
NA	TRBV27	NA	TRBJ2-7	CASKGFYEQYF	TGTGCCAGCAAGGGCTTTTACGAGCAGTACTTC
few	TRBV6-1	NA	TRBJ2-7	CASSEPAGTAYEQYF	TGTGCCAGCAGTGAACCAGCCGGGACGGCCTACGAGCAGTACTTC
few	TRBV5-1	NA	TRBJ2-1	CASSLLGIWENEQFF	TGCGCCAGCAGCTTGTTGGGGATCTGGGAGAATGAGCAGTTCTTC
NA	TRBV29-1	NA	TRBJ1-1	CSVGQRNTEAFF	TGCAGCGTTGGACAGAGAAACACTGAAGCTTTCTTT
NA	TRBV7-2	NA	TRBJ2-2	CASSGAGTSPNTGELFF	TGTGCCAGCAGCGGAGCCGGGACTTCCCCCAACACCGGGGAGCTGTTTTTT
NA	TRBV4-1	NA	TRBJ2-3	CASSRFSTDTQYF	TGCGCCAGCAGCCGCTTCAGTACAGATACGCAGTATTTT
few	TRBV28	NA	TRBJ2-1	CASSALGAGGTSSSYNEQFF	TGTGCCAGCAGTGCTCTGGGCGCCGGGGGTACCTCAAGCTCCTACAATGAGCAGTTCTTC
NA	TRBV7-2	NA	TRBJ1-2	CASSLAGPHNYGYTF	TGTGCCAGCAGCCTCGCCGGGCCTCATAACTATGGCTACACCTTC
NA	TRBV2	TRBD1	TRBJ1-5	CASRGTDDSNQPQHF	TGTGCCAGCAGGGGGACAGATGATAGCAATCAGCCCCAGCATTTT
NA	TRBV7-9	NA	TRBJ2-2	CASWGVGELFF	TGTGCCAGCTGGGGGGTCGGGGAGCTGTTTTTT
NA	TRBV2	NA	TRBJ2-7	CATASRVSYEQYF	TGTGCCACCGCATCCAGGGTCTCCTACGAGCAGTACTTC
once	TRBV6-1	TRBD2	TRBJ2-5	CASNAGTGGGETQYF	TGTGCCAGCAATGCCGGGACTGGGGGGGGAGAGACCCAGTACTTC
few	TRBV12-3/TRBV12-4	NA	TRBJ2-2	CASKIGTGELFF	TGTGCCAGCAAGATCGGCACCGGGGAGCTGTTTTTT